These 5 T cell receptor beta chains were all obtained from the same sample, sequenced in a study of T cell responses to AZD1222 COVID-19 vaccine. Assay: immunoSEQ multiplex PCR; the TCRdb copy retains only in-frame clones and omits some. The sample lists 95,000 to 100,000 clones, roughly 87% seen once, with under 2% in the top ten. Specimen: peripheral blood, collected on day 0 of AZD1222 vaccination. The receptors stem from an adult in good health.

This chain connects TRBV19 to TRBJ2-3; D perhaps matches TRBD1 (6 bases). The CDR3 runs to 16 residues. Trimming shortened V by 3 bases and J by 0 bases, and 13 bases separated the two germline ends. Germline V gives CDR1 LNHDA, CDR2 SQIVND (reference sequence). The CDR3 loop reads CASSIRTATSTDTQYF. The CDR3 region has the DNA TGTGCCAGTAGTATTCGGACAGCGACTAGCACAGATACGCAGTATTTT.

V usage is TRBV7-8 and J usage is TRBJ2-1, with 7 bases that match TRBD1. After removal of 7 bases from V and 3 bases from J, the junction contained 9 bases not matched to a gene. Germline V gene sequence: CDR1 SGHVS, CDR2 FQNEAQ. The CDR3 totals 15 residues. The CDR3 nucleotides read TGTGCCAGCACCGTTACCGGGACAGACTACAATGAGCAGTTCTTC. This codes for CASTVTGTDYNEQFF. The whole variable domain, filled in from reference TRBV7-8 and TRBJ2-1, reads GAGVSQSPRYKVAKRGQDVALRCDPISGHVSLFWYQQALGQGPEFLTYFQNEAQLDKSGLPSDRFFAERPEGSVSTLKIQRTQQEDSAVYLCASTVTGTDYNEQFFGPGTRLTVL.

The rearrangement links TRBV19 to TRBJ1-2, with 8 bases identical to TRBD1. Germline CDR1 is LNHDA and CDR2 is SQIVND (reference sequence). Germline trimming cut 3 bases from V and 0 bases from J; bases unmatched to any gene: 9. CDR3 length equals 17 residues. The DNA for the CDR3 is TGTGCCAGTAGTATGACTGGGACAGGAGGAACTAACTATGGCTACACCTTC. Protein: CASSMTGTGGTNYGYTF.

The V gene is TRBV9, the J gene TRBJ2-5; D gene unclear. The CDR3 sequence is 14 residues long. The ends were cut back, 0 bases at V and 5 bases at J, with 11 bases in the middle. Germline V CDR1 and CDR2: SGDLS, YYNGEE. The CDR3, as DNA: TGTGCCAGCAGCGTAGGAGGATTCGGGGAGACCCAGTACTTC. Protein sequence: CASSVGGFGETQYF.

The rearrangement links TRBV7-9 to TRBJ1-1; TRBD1 might be the D (5 bases). This CDR3 region has 12 residues. The V end was cut by 1 base, the J end by 7 bases, with 7 bases between. The germline V gene has CDR1 SEHNR and CDR2 FQNEAQ (reference sequence). CDR3 sequence reads: CASSLVRDEAFF. DNA for the CDR3: TGTGCCAGCAGCTTAGTCAGGGATGAAGCTTTCTTT.